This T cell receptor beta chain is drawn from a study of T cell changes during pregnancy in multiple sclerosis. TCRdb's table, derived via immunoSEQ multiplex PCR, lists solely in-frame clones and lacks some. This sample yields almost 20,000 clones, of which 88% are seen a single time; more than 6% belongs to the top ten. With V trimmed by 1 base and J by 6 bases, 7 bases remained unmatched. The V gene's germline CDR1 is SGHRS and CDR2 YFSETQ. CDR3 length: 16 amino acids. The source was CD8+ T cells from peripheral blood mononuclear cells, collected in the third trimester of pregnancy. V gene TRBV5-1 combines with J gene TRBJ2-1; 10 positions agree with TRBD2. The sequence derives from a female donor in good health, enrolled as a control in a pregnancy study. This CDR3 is CASSLSASGGFNEQFF. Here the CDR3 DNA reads TGCGCCAGCAGCTTGTCGGCTAGCGGGGGTTTCAATGAGCAGTTCTTC.